This T cell receptor (beta chain) was found in a study of T cell responses to AZD1222 COVID-19 vaccine. The CDR3 spans 12 residues. Between the trimmed V and J ends, which lost 7 bases and 4 bases, there was a span of 10 bases. CDR1 is MDHEN and CDR2 is SYDVKM in the germline V gene. Note on this clone: Its cognate antigen is unknown.

Assay: immunoSEQ multiplex PCR; the TCRdb copy retains only in-frame clones and omits some. The top ten hold roughly 3.5% of the sample, which has about 140,000 clones, about 92% seen once. General study points: The study found Spike-specific TCR breadth and depth rose after two AZD1222 doses. The sample set comprised mostly white British donors with more females, and clonal diversity was possibly underestimated.

Sequenced material: peripheral blood, taken 28 days after the second AZD1222 dose. The TCR sequence derives from an adult who received the AZD1222 COVID-19 vaccine. The chain recombines TRBV28 with TRBJ1-2; D gene ambiguous. CDR3 bases: TGTGCCAGCAACGTATGGGGCTATGGCTACACCTTC. Protein: CASNVWGYGYTF.